A single sample gave rise to the 20 T cell receptor beta chains below, sequenced in a study of T cell changes during pregnancy in multiple sclerosis. Assay used: immunoSEQ multiplex PCR; TCRdb lists only in-frame clones, some missing. The table includes 50,000 to 70,000 clones, 93% detected once. Material: peripheral blood, obtained after pregnancy. Source of these receptors: a female donor with multiple sclerosis, enrolled in a pregnancy study.

V gene TRBV5-4 combines with J gene TRBJ1-1; D possibly corresponds to TRBD1 (5 bases). CDR1 SGHNT and CDR2 YYREEE come from the germline V gene (reference sequence). The CDR3 covers 13 residues. Trimming left V 4 bases short and J 6 bases short, with 13 bases between. CDR3 sequence reads: CASSRGTEPEAFF. The DNA for the CDR3 is TGTGCCAGCAGCCGCGGGACCGAACCTGAAGCTTTCTTT. Together with reference TRBV5-4 and TRBJ1-1, the CDR3 gives the full variable domain: ETGVTQSPTHLIKTRGQQVTLRCSSQSGHNTVSWYQQALGQGPQFIFQYYREEENGRGNFPPRFSGLQFPNYSSELNVNALELDDSALYLCASSRGTEPEAFFGQGTRLTVV.

The gene calls are TRBV7-9 and TRBJ2-3; D is uncertain. V was clipped by 3 bases and J by 8 bases, with 9 bases between them. The germline gives CDR1 SEHNR, CDR2 FQNEAQ (reference sequence). The CDR3 consists of 12 residues. Written as DNA, the CDR3 is TGTGCCAGCAGCTTTGAGACACCTACGCAGTATTTT. It yields the protein CASSFETPTQYF.

The chain joins TRBV7-3 to TRBJ1-2; D gene uncertain. The CDR3 extends over 15 amino acids. CDR1 is SGHTA, CDR2 FQGTGA, per germline. V dropped 5 bases and J dropped 5 bases, with 18 bases sitting between them. Here the CDR3 reads CASSPSGKGGYGYTF. CDR3 DNA sequence: TGTGCCAGCAGCCCCAGCGGGAAGGGAGGGTATGGCTACACCTTC.

The chain recombines TRBV28 with TRBJ2-5, with a possible D match to TRBD2 (6 bases). CDR1 and CDR2 from the germline V gene are MDHEN and SYDVKM. The ends were cut back, 5 bases at V and 5 bases at J, with 18 bases in the middle. This CDR3 is 15 amino acids long. The CDR3 loop is CASSRPGLASETQYF. As DNA, the CDR3 is TGTGCCAGCAGTCGACCGGGGCTAGCGTCCGAGACCCAGTACTTC.

This clone was detected once. The chain couples TRBV14 to TRBJ2-5, with 14 bases identical to TRBD2. The CDR3 covers 16 residues. Losses at the gene ends were 4 bases for V and 4 bases for J; bases not matched to a gene: 5. Germline CDR1 reads SGHDN; CDR2 reads FVKESK. The CDR3 loop is CASSPPGTSGRETQYF. CDR3 sequence (DNA): TGTGCCAGCAGCCCACCCGGGACTAGCGGGAGAGAGACCCAGTACTTC. Full variable domain (remainder filled in from reference TRBV14 and TRBJ2-5): EAGVTQFPSHSVIEKGQTVTLRCDPISGHDNLYWYRRVMGKEIKFLLHFVKESKQDESGMPNNRFLAERTGGTYSTLKVQPAELEDSGVYFCASSPPGTSGRETQYFGPGTRLLVL.

The chain joins TRBV7-3 to TRBJ2-3; 14 nucleotides agree with TRBD2. The germline gives CDR1 SGHTA, CDR2 FQGTGA. V trimming: 4 bases; J trimming: 1 base; junction bases outside the gene matches: 4. The CDR3 is made up of 17 amino acids. CDR3 in DNA: TGTGCCAGCAGCTCGACTAGCGGGAGGGCCGGCACAGATACGCAGTATTTT. This gives the protein CASSSTSGRAGTDTQYF. Variable domain in full (rest from reference TRBV7-3 and TRBJ2-3): GAGVSQTPSNKVTEKGKYVELRCDPISGHTALYWYRQSLGQGPEFLIYFQGTGAADDSGLPNDRFFAVRPEGSVSTLKIQRTERGDSAVYLCASSSTSGRAGTDTQYFGPGTRLTVL.

The V and J genes are TRBV7-9 and TRBJ1-3; TRBD1 aligns across 9 bases. The V gene's germline CDR1 is SEHNR and CDR2 FQNEAQ (reference sequence). This CDR3 is built from 16 residues. The V segment lost 2 bases and the J segment 2 bases; nucleotides outside the gene matches: 4. In DNA, the CDR3 is TGTGCCAGCAGCTTAATTGGACAGGGGCCTGGAAACACCATATATTTT. Amino acids: CASSLIGQGPGNTIYF.

The gene calls are TRBV6-5 and TRBJ1-4; D call uncertain. Germline CDR1 and CDR2: MNHEY and SVGAGI. V lost 8 bases and J lost 7, with 11 bases in between. The CDR3 sequence is 12 residues long. The CDR3 DNA sequence: TGTGCCAGCGGGGAGTCAGCTGAAAAACTGTTTTTT. As protein: CASGESAEKLFF.

The V and J genes are TRBV6-4 and TRBJ2-1; TRBD2 agrees at 13 bases. The CDR3 totals 16 residues. The germline CDR1 and CDR2 sequences are MRHNA and SNTAGT. The J segment lost 6 bases and the V segment lost 5 bases, leaving 7 bases of the junction unmatched. The CDR3 DNA is TGTGCCAGCAGTAGAACCGGGACTAGCGGGGTCAATGAGCAGTTCTTC. Translated, it gives CASSRTGTSGVNEQFF.

This clone is a singleton in its sample. The V call is TRBV5-4, the J call TRBJ2-7, with 12 nucleotides matching TRBD2. The CDR3 is 16 residues long. V was pared by 4 bases and J by 2 bases, with 7 bases of the junction left unmatched. Germline CDR1 SGHNT, CDR2 YYREEE (reference sequence). Written as DNA, the CDR3 is TGTGCCAGCAGCCCCGGGACTAGCGGGCACACCTACGAGCAGTACTTC. Amino acid sequence: CASSPGTSGHTYEQYF.

The chain recombines TRBV9 with TRBJ2-1; 13 bases map to TRBD2. Germline CDR1 and CDR2: SGDLS and YYNGEE. CDR3 length equals 16 residues. V trimming: 2 bases; J trimming: 7 bases; junction bases outside the gene matches: 6. The CDR3 region has the DNA TGTGCCAGCAGCGTTACCGGGACTAGCGGGACGAATGAGCAGTTCTTC. This sequence encodes CASSVTGTSGTNEQFF.

The chain uses TRBV7-3 and TRBJ2-1; 12 positions match TRBD2. The junction had 4 bases not matched to a gene; V was cut back by 3 bases and J by 7 bases. Germline CDR1 reads SGHTA; CDR2 reads FQGTGA. This CDR3 has 15 residues. The CDR3 spells CASSLTSGRLNEQFF. The CDR3 DNA follows: TGTGCCAGCAGCTTGACTAGCGGGAGATTAAATGAGCAGTTCTTC.

V usage is TRBV9 and J usage is TRBJ2-1; the D gene is possibly TRBD2 (6 bases). CDR3 length equals 15 residues. Trimming shortened V by 0 bases and J by 3 bases, and 10 bases separated the two germline ends. Germline V gene lookup returns CDR1 SGDLS and CDR2 YYNGEE. This chain's CDR3 is CASSVAPGLYNEQFF. The DNA of the CDR3 is TGTGCCAGCAGCGTAGCCCCGGGACTCTACAATGAGCAGTTCTTC.

This clone was found once. The V and J genes are TRBV28 and TRBJ2-3; D gene unclear. The CDR3 consists of 12 residues. Germline CDR1 reads MDHEN; CDR2 reads SYDVKM. V shed 8 bases and J shed 6 bases, with 12 bases lying between them. Here the CDR3 reads CASHNGGDTQYF. For the CDR3, the DNA is TGTGCCAGCCACAATGGTGGTGATACGCAGTATTTT.

The CDR3 is CASTPGGGPYEQYF. DNA of the CDR3: TGTGCCAGTACCCCAGGGGGCGGCCCCTACGAGCAGTACTTC. V and J are TRBV19 and TRBJ2-7; 8 bases are a match to TRBD1. CDR3 length: 14 amino acids. Germline assignment: CDR1 LNHDA and CDR2 SQIVND (reference sequence). Trimming at V came to 7 bases and at J to 2 bases, leaving 7 bases not matched to a gene.

DNA of the CDR3: TGTGCCAGCAGCTTAGACACCCACAATGAGCAGTTCTTC. Translated: CASSLDTHNEQFF. The rearrangement links TRBV7-9 to TRBJ2-1, with D uncertain. V lost 1 base and J 5 bases, leaving 6 bases between the germline ends. In germline, CDR1 is SEHNR, CDR2 FQNEAQ (reference sequence). The CDR3 is made up of 13 amino acids.

The chain joins TRBV14 to TRBJ2-7; D possibly corresponds to TRBD1 (5 bases). V was cut by 8 bases and J by 3 bases, with 8 bases left in between. Germline lookup yields CDR1 SGHDN and CDR2 FVKESK. This CDR3 spans 11 amino acids. CDR3 loop: CASSDSYEQYF. For the CDR3, the DNA is TGTGCCAGCTCTGACAGCTACGAGCAGTACTTC. Full variable domain (remainder filled in from reference TRBV14 and TRBJ2-7): EAGVTQFPSHSVIEKGQTVTLRCDPISGHDNLYWYRRVMGKEIKFLLHFVKESKQDESGMPNNRFLAERTGGTYSTLKVQPAELEDSGVYFCASSDSYEQYFGPGTRLTVT.

This clone was counted a few times. This rearrangement joins TRBV18 to TRBJ1-2; tentatively, D is TRBD1 (5 bases). This CDR3 is built from 16 residues. Per the germline V gene, CDR1 is KGHSH and CDR2 is LQKENI. Trimming pared 3 bases from V and 0 bases from J, leaving 14 bases between. CDR3 nucleotide sequence: TGTGCCAGCTCACCGATGAAACCGGACACTAACTATGGCTACACCTTC. It is translated as CASSPMKPDTNYGYTF.

This chain connects TRBV9 to TRBJ2-3, with D perhaps matching TRBD2 (5 bases). The CDR3 is 14 amino acids. V was cut by 4 bases and J by 3 bases, with 12 bases left in between. Germline loops: CDR1 SGDLS, CDR2 YYNGEE. CDR3 sequence reads: CASSPRGMTDTQYF. The CDR3, as DNA: TGTGCCAGCAGCCCCCGGGGAATGACAGATACGCAGTATTTT.

The chain has TRBV4-2 and TRBJ2-1; 7 bases fit TRBD2. The CDR3 consists of 15 residues. Trimming removed 4 bases from V and 6 bases from J; junction bases left unmatched: 9. Germline CDR1 LGHNA, CDR2 YNFKEQ. The CDR3 region is CASSPGGSEVNEQFF. In DNA form, the CDR3 reads TGTGCCAGCAGCCCCGGCGGGAGTGAAGTCAATGAGCAGTTCTTC.